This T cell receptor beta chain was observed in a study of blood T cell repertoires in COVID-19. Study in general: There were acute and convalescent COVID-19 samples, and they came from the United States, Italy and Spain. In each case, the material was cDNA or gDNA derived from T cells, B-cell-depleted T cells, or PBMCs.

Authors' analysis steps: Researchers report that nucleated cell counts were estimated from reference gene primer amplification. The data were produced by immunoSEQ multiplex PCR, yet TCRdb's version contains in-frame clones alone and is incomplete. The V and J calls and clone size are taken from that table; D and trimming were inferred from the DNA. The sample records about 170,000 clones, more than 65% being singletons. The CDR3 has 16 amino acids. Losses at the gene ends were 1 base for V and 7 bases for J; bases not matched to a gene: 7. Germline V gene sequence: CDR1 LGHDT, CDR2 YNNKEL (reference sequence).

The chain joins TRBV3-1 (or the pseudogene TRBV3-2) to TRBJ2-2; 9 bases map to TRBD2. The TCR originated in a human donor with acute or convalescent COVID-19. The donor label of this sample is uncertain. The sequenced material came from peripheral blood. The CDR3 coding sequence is TGTGCCAGCAGCCAAGCTAGCGGGGCAATTCTCGGGGAGCTGTTTTTT. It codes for CASSQASGAILGELFF.